Each of the 12 T cell receptor beta chains below was sequenced from the same sample in a study of shared clonotypes between healthy human individuals. Profiling relied on immunoSEQ multiplex PCR, and the TCRdb table lists in-frame clones only, not all of them. The sample consists of 1,500,000 or so clones, approximately 98.5% of them appearing once. The sample taken for sequencing was naive CD4+ T cells sorted from blood. Subset specified: CD45RA+ positively selected. The receptors stem from a man aged 30 to 45 in good health.

The chain carries TRBV5-1 and TRBJ2-2; D is ambiguous. The CDR3 has 14 residues. Germline assignment: CDR1 SGHRS and CDR2 YFSETQ. Deletions cut 0 bases from V and 4 bases from J, with 7 bases between. The CDR3 nucleotides are TGCGCCAGCAGCTTGGACAGCCCCACCGGGGAGCTGTTTTTT. This gives the protein CASSLDSPTGELFF.

The chain uses TRBV5-1 and TRBJ2-5; tentative D call: TRBD1 (6 bases). Per germline, CDR1 SGHRS and CDR2 YFSETQ. There are 15 residues in the CDR3. The germline V and J ends were trimmed by 0 bases and 4 bases, with 13 bases remaining between them. CDR3 region: CASSLVQGILETQYF. The CDR3 DNA reads as TGCGCCAGCAGCTTGGTGCAGGGGATACTAGAGACCCAGTACTTC.

This rearrangement joins TRBV9 to TRBJ2-1; D uncertain. The CDR3 consists of 16 residues. Germline values: CDR1 SGDLS, CDR2 YYNGEE. With 0 bases removed from V and 4 bases from J, the gap between germline ends came to 14 bases. CDR3 sequence (DNA): TGTGCCAGCAGCGTAGTCTCTGCCTCTGGGTACAATGAGCAGTTCTTC. Translating it yields CASSVVSASGYNEQFF.

This rearrangement joins TRBV27 to TRBJ2-1; 7 bases map to TRBD2. The V and J ends lost 5 bases and 7 bases, in that order; junction bases with no gene match: 26. The CDR3 has 20 amino acids. CDR1 is MNHEY and CDR2 is SMNVEV in the germline V gene (reference sequence). The CDR3 sequence is CASSPRDRGSSGTWSNEQFF. CDR3 nucleotide sequence: TGTGCCAGCAGTCCTCGGGACCGCGGTTCCAGCGGGACCTGGAGTAATGAGCAGTTCTTC.

The rearrangement joins TRBV6-4 to TRBJ2-1; possible D gene TRBD2, 5 bases. V was pared by 5 bases and J by 0 bases, with 14 bases between. CDR1 MRHNA and CDR2 SNTAGT come from the germline V gene. The CDR3 loop spans 16 amino acids. CDR3 region: CASSPGLPSSYNEQFF. As DNA, the CDR3 is TGTGCCAGCAGTCCCGGACTCCCGAGCTCCTACAATGAGCAGTTCTTC.

The chain joins TRBV7-9 to TRBJ2-7; 11 positions match TRBD1. V trimming: 7 bases; J trimming: 4 bases; junction bases outside the gene matches: 18. Germline V lookup: CDR1 SEHNR, CDR2 FQNEAQ (reference sequence). The length of the CDR3 is 18 residues. The CDR3 DNA is TGTGCCAGCACCCTCCGAAGCGGGAGAGGGACAGGGGGGTACGAGCAGTACTTC. The encoded protein is CASTLRSGRGTGGYEQYF.

This clone was observed a single time. V is TRBV18 and J is TRBJ2-2; 8 positions agree with TRBD1. Germline V lookup: CDR1 KGHSH, CDR2 LQKENI. V was pared by 2 bases and J by 4 bases, with 6 bases of the junction left unmatched. This CDR3 has 16 amino acids. The DNA of the CDR3 is TGTGCCAGCTCACCAGCCGGGACAGGTGTCACCGGGGAGCTGTTTTTT. It codes for CASSPAGTGVTGELFF.

The rearrangement links TRBV18 to TRBJ2-5, with 14 bases aligning to TRBD2. The V segment lost 6 bases and the J segment 5 bases; nucleotides outside the gene matches: 8. The CDR3 consists of 16 residues. Germline V gene sequence: CDR1 KGHSH, CDR2 LQKENI. Here the CDR3 DNA reads TGTGCCAGCTCGGGGGGACTAGCGGGAGTCGGTGAGACCCAGTACTTC. Its translation: CASSGGLAGVGETQYF.

In its sample, this clone was seen once. The chain combines TRBV5-5 with TRBJ1-1; 7 bases match TRBD1. Unmatched junction bases numbered 5, after V lost 4 bases and J lost 2 bases. In germline, CDR1 is SGHKS, CDR2 YYEKEE (reference sequence). CDR3 length: 14 amino acids. For the CDR3, the DNA is TGTGCCAGCAGCCAGGGGGGAACCAACACTGAAGCTTTCTTT. This sequence encodes CASSQGGTNTEAFF. Using reference TRBV5-5 and TRBJ1-1 for the parts outside the CDR3, the full variable domain is DAGVTQSPTHLIKTRGQQVTLRCSPISGHKSVSWYQQVLGQGPQFIFQYYEKEERGRGNFPDRFSARQFPNYSSELNVNALLLGDSALYLCASSQGGTNTEAFFGQGTRLTVV.

The rearrangement joins TRBV11-2 to TRBJ1-3; D is perhaps TRBD1 (6 bases). The V gene's germline CDR1 is SGHAT and CDR2 FQNNGV. This CDR3 is built from 14 residues. V was shortened by 0 bases and J by 7 bases, with 10 bases between the two germline ends. The CDR3 sequence: CASSLEGHYNTIYF. CDR3 bases: TGTGCCAGCAGCTTAGAGGGACATTATAACACCATATATTTT.

The chain couples TRBV7-9 to TRBJ2-7, with TRBD2 as a possible D gene (5 bases). CDR1 and CDR2 from the germline V gene are SEHNR and FQNEAQ (reference sequence). The ends were cut back, 3 bases at V and 12 bases at J, with 15 bases in the middle. CDR3 length: 12 amino acids. The CDR3 DNA reads as TGTGCCAGCAGCTTCGCGGGCTCTCTCTCGTACTTC. Protein: CASSFAGSLSYF. Full variable domain (remainder filled in from reference TRBV7-9 and TRBJ2-7): DTGVSQNPRHKITKRGQNVTFRCDPISEHNRLYWYRQTLGQGPEFLTYFQNEAQLEKSRLLSDRFSAERPKGSFSTLEIQRTEQGDSAMYLCASSFAGSLSYFGPGTRLTVT.

V is TRBV7-2 and J is TRBJ2-1, with 7 bases fitting TRBD2. The germline V gene has CDR1 SGHTA and CDR2 FQGNSA. V was clipped by 1 base and J by 2 bases; unmatched bases: 5. The CDR3 runs 16 residues. In DNA form, the CDR3 reads TGTGCCAGCAGCTTAGGAGCGGGATCGGCCTACAATGAGCAGTTCTTC. Its protein product is CASSLGAGSAYNEQFF. The full variable domain, with the rest looked up from reference TRBV7-2 and TRBJ2-1, is GAGVSQSPSNKVTEKGKDVELRCDPISGHTALYWYRQSLGQGLEFLIYFQGNSAPDKSGLPSDRFSAERTGGSVSTLTIQRTQQEDSAVYLCASSLGAGSAYNEQFFGPGTRLTVL.